A single sample is the source of the 22 T cell receptor beta chains below, sequenced in a study of CD8+CD57+ T cells in acquired aplastic anemia. TCR beta VDJ and CDR3 profiles were obtained from a genomic DNA template. Using its own MiXCR run on the reads, TCRdb lists one record per CDR3 protein. The repertoire consists of about 190,000 distinct CDR3 sequences, with 48% occurring once and the leading ten covering approximately 9.7%. Sequencing involved patients with CD8+CD57+ cell expansion previously shown by flow cytometry. The material sequenced was sorted CD4+, CD8+, or CD8+CD57+ T cells (not recorded which) from PBMCs. These receptors were taken from a human donor with aplastic anemia.

This clonotype was counted between two and nine times. This chain joins TRBV15 and TRBJ2-2; 10 nucleotides match TRBD1. Trimming cost V 0 bases and J 5 bases; bases outside gene matches: 3. This CDR3 has 16 residues. Germline values: CDR1 LNHNV, CDR2 YYDKDF (reference sequence). The CDR3 sequence is CATSREGTGVTGELFF. The CDR3 DNA reads TGTGCCACCAGCAGAGAAGGGACAGGGGTTACCGGGGAGCTGTTTTTT.

This clonotype is a singleton in its sample. The V and J genes are TRBV15 and TRBJ2-3; the match to TRBD1 covers 10 bases. The CDR3 has 15 residues. The ends lost 8 bases at V and 7 bases at J; junction bases unmatched: 12. Per germline, CDR1 LNHNV and CDR2 YYDKDF (reference sequence). The DNA of the CDR3 is TGTGCCACCGCCAGAGAGGGACAGGGGATGAATACGCAGTATTTT. Its translation is CATAREGQGMNTQYF.

The chain links TRBV25-1 to TRBJ2-7, with 10 bases lining up with TRBD2. V shed 5 bases, J shed 4 bases, and the junction held 23 bases outside the gene matches. This CDR3 has 20 residues. Germline CDR1 MGHDK, CDR2 SYGVNS. The CDR3 nucleotides read TGTGCCAGCAGTCATACAGGGGGTCGCGGGTCTAGCGGGAGTTGGTACGAGCAGTACTTC. Translated, it gives CASSHTGGRGSSGSWYEQYF.

This sequence joins TRBV4-2 and TRBJ2-7; TRBD1 might be the D (6 bases). The CDR3 sequence is 15 residues long. Between the trimmed V and J ends, which lost 4 bases and 0 bases, there was a span of 13 bases. Per the germline V gene, CDR1 is LGHNA and CDR2 is YNFKEQ. The CDR3 protein is CASSPAGQISYEQYF. The CDR3 nucleotides read TGTGCCAGCAGCCCCGCCGGACAGATCTCCTACGAGCAGTACTTC.

The V gene is TRBV24-1, the J gene TRBJ2-3, with D maybe TRBD2 (6 bases). Germline V CDR1 and CDR2: KGHDR, SFDVKD. The V gene lost 3 bases and the J gene lost 4 bases, with 7 bases spanning the gap. The CDR3 contains 13 residues. The CDR3 protein is CATSDGGPDTQYF. The CDR3 region has the DNA TGTGCCACCAGTGATGGAGGGCCAGATACGCAGTATTTT.

The chain couples TRBV6-1 to TRBJ1-5, with a weak D call TRBD1 (5 bases). CDR3 length: 15 amino acids. The germline CDR1 and CDR2 sequences are MNHNS and SASEGT. V was pared by 7 bases and J by 2 bases, with 15 bases between. CDR3 in DNA: TGTGCCAGCACTAAAATGGGGGTGGGCAATCAGCCCCAGCATTTT. Its protein product is CASTKMGVGNQPQHF.

Many counts were recorded for this clonotype. The chain employs TRBV20-1 and TRBJ1-6; D unresolved. This CDR3 comprises 16 residues. The V gene lost 5 bases and the J gene lost 0 bases, with 14 bases spanning the gap. CDR1 is DFQATT and CDR2 is SNEGSKA in the germline V gene (reference sequence). As DNA, the CDR3 is TGCAGTGCTTTAAAGACCAGGAGCTCCTATAATTCACCCCTCCACTTT. This sequence encodes CSALKTRSSYNSPLHF.

This clonotype was observed a few times. This rearrangement joins TRBV24-1 to TRBJ2-3; maybe TRBD1 (6 bases). There are 14 residues in the CDR3. Germline V gives CDR1 KGHDR, CDR2 SFDVKD. V was cut by 11 bases and J by 3 bases, with 17 bases left in between. This CDR3 reads CASKGQTSTDTQYF. The DNA of the CDR3 is TGTGCCAGCAAAGGACAGACATCAACAGATACGCAGTATTTT.

This clonotype was found many times. V usage is TRBV25-1 and J usage is TRBJ2-5; 8 bases agree with TRBD2. The ends lost 4 bases at V and 5 bases at J; junction bases unmatched: 12. CDR1 is MGHDK and CDR2 is SYGVNS in the germline V gene. The CDR3 extends over 16 amino acids. CDR3 region: CASSGLSSGQIETQYF. The CDR3 DNA sequence: TGTGCCAGCAGTGGCCTATCTAGCGGGCAGATTGAGACCCAGTACTTC.

This clonotype has more than one count but fewer than ten. V is TRBV20-1 and J is TRBJ2-7; TRBD1 matches 7 bases. Germline V lookup: CDR1 DFQATT, CDR2 SNEGSKA (reference sequence). The ends lost 7 bases at V and 2 bases at J; junction bases unmatched: 8. The CDR3 sequence is 13 residues long. CDR3 sequence reads: CSVPGQTPYEQYF. DNA of the CDR3: TGCAGTGTGCCGGGACAGACCCCCTACGAGCAGTACTTC.

The chain joins TRBV11-2 to TRBJ1-6; D not certain. The CDR3 consists of 13 residues. Germline V gene lookup returns CDR1 SGHAT and CDR2 FQNNGV. Trimming stripped 5 bases from V and 11 bases from J, with 13 bases between. The chain's CDR3 is CASSPPGVTPLHF. Written as DNA, the CDR3 is TGTGCCAGCAGCCCCCCTGGTGTGACACCCCTCCACTTT.

V usage is TRBV24-1 and J usage is TRBJ2-3; D is undetermined. V was shortened by 9 bases and J by 5 bases, with 20 bases between the two germline ends. This CDR3 region has 15 residues. Germline values: CDR1 KGHDR, CDR2 SFDVKD. For the CDR3, the DNA is TGTGCCACCGGATCGACCCTTCTCCCCCAAGATACGCAGTATTTT. Its protein is CATGSTLLPQDTQYF.

The chain couples TRBV10-2 to TRBJ2-7; possibly TRBD1 for D (6 bases). The CDR3 runs 14 residues. CDR1 is WSHSY and CDR2 is SAAADI in the germline V gene. V was clipped by 4 bases and J by 2 bases, with 12 bases between them. The CDR3 loop is CASSAWTAAYEQYF. CDR3 nucleotides: TGCGCCAGCAGTGCTTGGACAGCAGCCTACGAGCAGTACTTC.

The chain links TRBV29-1 to TRBJ2-7; D not certain. From germline, CDR1 is SQVTM and CDR2 ANQGSEA. V was cut by 0 bases and J by 8 bases, with 14 bases left in between. The CDR3 spans 13 residues. The CDR3 spells CSVEDRWSSKQYF. CDR3 in DNA: TGCAGCGTTGAAGATCGGTGGTCTAGTAAGCAGTACTTC.

This clonotype was counted only a few times. This chain connects TRBV19 to TRBJ1-1; a possible D gene is TRBD1 (5 bases). The CDR3 totals 16 residues. V lost 5 bases to trimming and J lost 0 bases, with 16 bases between them. Germline-derived CDR1 and CDR2 are LNHDA and SQIVND (reference sequence). CDR3 DNA sequence: TGTGCCAGTAGTGAGGGACCGATTATCTTGAACACTGAAGCTTTCTTT. Protein product: CASSEGPIILNTEAFF.

This chain uses TRBV7-2 with TRBJ1-1; 9 bases fit TRBD1. The ends lost 5 bases at V and 6 bases at J; junction bases unmatched: 7. Germline-derived CDR1 and CDR2 are SGHTA and FQGNSA. The CDR3 consists of 14 residues. CDR3 DNA: TGTGCCAGCAGCCGGACCCGACAGGGGGCTGAAGCTTTCTTT. This sequence encodes CASSRTRQGAEAFF.

Details on this clonotype: With a much larger clone just one base away, this may be a read error. The chain recombines TRBV20-1 with TRBJ2-6, with 9 nucleotides matching TRBD1. Germline V gene data show CDR1 as DFQATT and CDR2 as SNEGSKA (reference sequence). The length of the CDR3 is 18 residues. The CDR3: CSASILGTGIPGASVLTF. The CDR3 bases are TGCAGTGCTAGTATCTTAGGGACAGGGATACCTGGGGCCAGCGTCCTGACTTTC.

This clonotype was detected only a few times. The chain links TRBV6-5 to TRBJ2-7; D is unresolved. The germline CDR1 and CDR2 sequences are MNHEY and SVGAGI. V shed 2 bases and J shed 1 base, with 9 bases lying between them. The CDR3 length is 14 residues. The CDR3: CASSYGEGSYEQYF. DNA for the CDR3: TGTGCCAGCAGTTACGGGGAAGGGTCCTACGAGCAGTACTTC.

The J gene is TRBJ1-2, the V gene TRBV24-1, with D possibly TRBD1 on 6 matching bases. CDR1 KGHDR and CDR2 SFDVKD come from the germline V gene. Trimming removed 4 bases from V and 0 bases from J, with 11 bases in between. The CDR3 is 15 amino acids. For the CDR3, the DNA is TGTGCCACCAGTGAAGGCGGGGGCTCTAACTATGGCTACACCTTC. This codes for CATSEGGGSNYGYTF.

As concerns this clonotype: One junction end does not reproduce the germline sequence, and a read error may be involved. For the CDR3, the DNA is TGTGCCGCCAGCAGCCAAGCCGGGACAGGGGGGTACGAGCAGTACTTC. As protein: CAASSQAGTGGYEQYF. The chain carries TRBV15 and TRBJ2-7; 11 bases agree with TRBD1. The germline gives CDR1 LNHNV, CDR2 YYDKDF (reference sequence). The CDR3 contains 16 residues.

This clonotype appeared a single time. The CDR3 DNA reads TGTGCCAGCAGCCAATCACCGGGGAGCTCTGGAAACACCATATATTTT. This encodes CASSQSPGSSGNTIYF. The J gene is TRBJ1-3, the V gene TRBV4-2; no clear D. This CDR3 is built from 16 residues. Germline V gene lookup returns CDR1 LGHNA and CDR2 YNFKEQ. The V end was cut by 2 bases, the J end by 0 bases, with 11 bases between.

A note on this clonotype: One base away lies a much larger clone, so this may be a sequencing read error. The chain combines TRBV5-4 with TRBJ1-1, with a weak D call TRBD1 (5 bases). CDR3 length: 16 amino acids. CDR1 SGHNT and CDR2 YYREEE come from the germline V gene (reference sequence). Trimming left V 1 base short and J 0 bases short, with 13 bases between. In DNA, the CDR3 is TGTGCCAGCAGCTTGAGGCAGGGCGAGATGAACACTGAAGCTTTCTTT. This encodes CASSLRQGEMNTEAFF.